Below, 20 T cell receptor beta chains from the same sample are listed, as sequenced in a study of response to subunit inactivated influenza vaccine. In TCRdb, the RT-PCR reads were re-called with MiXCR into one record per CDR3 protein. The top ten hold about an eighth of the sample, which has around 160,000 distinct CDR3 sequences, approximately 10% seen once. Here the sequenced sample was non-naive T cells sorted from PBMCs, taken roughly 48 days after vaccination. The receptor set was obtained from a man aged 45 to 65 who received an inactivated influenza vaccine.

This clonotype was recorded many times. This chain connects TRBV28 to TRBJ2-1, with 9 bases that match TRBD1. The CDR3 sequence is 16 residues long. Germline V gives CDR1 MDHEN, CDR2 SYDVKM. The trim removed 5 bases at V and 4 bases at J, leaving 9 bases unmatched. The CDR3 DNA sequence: TGTGCCAGCAGTCAAACAGGGGGCGCTTCTTACAATGAGCAGTTCTTC. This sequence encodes CASSQTGGASYNEQFF.

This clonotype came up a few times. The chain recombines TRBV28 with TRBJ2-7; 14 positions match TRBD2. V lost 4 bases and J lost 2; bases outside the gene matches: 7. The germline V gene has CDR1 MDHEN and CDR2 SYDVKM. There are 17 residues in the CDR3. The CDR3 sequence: CASSSGTSGRSAYEQYF. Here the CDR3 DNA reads TGTGCCAGCAGTTCCGGGACTAGCGGGAGAAGCGCCTACGAGCAGTACTTC.

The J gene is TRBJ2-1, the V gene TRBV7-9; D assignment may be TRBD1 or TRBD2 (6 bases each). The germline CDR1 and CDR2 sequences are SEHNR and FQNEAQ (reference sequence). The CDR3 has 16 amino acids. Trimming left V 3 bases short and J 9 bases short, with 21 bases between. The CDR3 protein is CASSFSPRGRIGEQFF. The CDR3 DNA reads TGTGCCAGCAGCTTCTCCCCACGGGGGCGCATTGGTGAGCAGTTCTTC.

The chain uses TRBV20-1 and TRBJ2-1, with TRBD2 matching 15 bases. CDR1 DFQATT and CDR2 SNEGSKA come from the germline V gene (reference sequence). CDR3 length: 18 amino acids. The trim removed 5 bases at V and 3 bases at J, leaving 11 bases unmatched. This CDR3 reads CSAPWTSGRGGRYNEQFF. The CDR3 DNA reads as TGCAGTGCTCCCTGGACTAGCGGGAGGGGCGGTCGCTACAATGAGCAGTTCTTC.

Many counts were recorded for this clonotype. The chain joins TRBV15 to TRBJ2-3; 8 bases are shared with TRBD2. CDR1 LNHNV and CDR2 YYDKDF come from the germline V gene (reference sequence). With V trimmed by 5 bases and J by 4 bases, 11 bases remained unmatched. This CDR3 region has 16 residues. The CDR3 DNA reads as TGTGCCACCAGCTCTCAGCGGGGGTCTGGTGCAGATACGCAGTATTTT. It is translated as CATSSQRGSGADTQYF.

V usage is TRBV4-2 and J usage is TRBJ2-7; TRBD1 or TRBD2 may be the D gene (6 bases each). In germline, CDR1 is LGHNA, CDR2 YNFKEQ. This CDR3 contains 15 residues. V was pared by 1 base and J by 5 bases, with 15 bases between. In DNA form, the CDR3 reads TGTGCCAGCAGCCAAGGAAGCAACGGGGGCCACGAGCAGTACTTC. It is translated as CASSQGSNGGHEQYF.

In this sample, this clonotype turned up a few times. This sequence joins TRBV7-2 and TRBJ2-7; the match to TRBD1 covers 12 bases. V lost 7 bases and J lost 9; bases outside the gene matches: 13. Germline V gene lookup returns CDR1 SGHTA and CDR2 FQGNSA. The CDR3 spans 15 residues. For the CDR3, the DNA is TGTGCCAGCACAACCGGCGGGACAGGGGGCGCCGTGCAGTACTTC. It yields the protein CASTTGGTGGAVQYF.

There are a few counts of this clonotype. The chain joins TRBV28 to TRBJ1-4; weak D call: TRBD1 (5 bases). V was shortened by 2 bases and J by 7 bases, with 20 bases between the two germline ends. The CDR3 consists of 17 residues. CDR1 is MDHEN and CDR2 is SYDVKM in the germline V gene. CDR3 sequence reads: CASSLVGTTLSGEKLFF. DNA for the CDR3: TGTGCCAGCAGTTTAGTTGGGACCACCTTATCGGGTGAAAAACTGTTTTTT. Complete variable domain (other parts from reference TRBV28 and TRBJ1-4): DVKVTQSSRYLVKRTGEKVFLECVQDMDHENMFWYRQDPGLGLRLIYFSYDVKMKEKGDIPEGYSVSREKKERFSLILESASTNQTSMYLCASSLVGTTLSGEKLFFGSGTQLSVL.

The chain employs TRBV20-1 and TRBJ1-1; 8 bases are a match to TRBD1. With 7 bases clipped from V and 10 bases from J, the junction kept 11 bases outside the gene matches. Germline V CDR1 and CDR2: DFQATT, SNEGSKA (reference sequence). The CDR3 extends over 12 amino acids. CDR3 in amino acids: CSGVPGGLGAFF. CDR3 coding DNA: TGCAGTGGAGTGCCAGGGGGCTTGGGAGCTTTCTTT.

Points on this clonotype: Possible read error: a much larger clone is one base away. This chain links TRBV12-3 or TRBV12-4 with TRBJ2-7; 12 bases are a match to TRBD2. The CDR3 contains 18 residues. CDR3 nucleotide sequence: TGTGCCCGCAGTTTAGCCGGGACTAGCGGGCATGAAGTGTACGAGCAGTACTTC. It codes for CARSLAGTSGHEVYEQYF.

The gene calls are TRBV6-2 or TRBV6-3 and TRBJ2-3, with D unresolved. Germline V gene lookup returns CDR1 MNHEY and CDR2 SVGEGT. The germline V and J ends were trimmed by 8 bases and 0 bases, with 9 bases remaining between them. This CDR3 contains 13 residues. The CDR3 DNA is TGTGCCAGCGACGGCGTAAGCACAGATACGCAGTATTTT. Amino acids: CASDGVSTDTQYF.

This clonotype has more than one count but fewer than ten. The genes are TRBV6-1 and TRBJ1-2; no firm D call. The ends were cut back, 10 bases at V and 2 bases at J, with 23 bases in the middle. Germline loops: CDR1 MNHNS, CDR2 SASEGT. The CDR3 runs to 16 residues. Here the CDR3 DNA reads TGTGCCACGAAACAACGCCGTGAACTTGCCAACTATGGCTACACCTTC. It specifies CATKQRRELANYGYTF.

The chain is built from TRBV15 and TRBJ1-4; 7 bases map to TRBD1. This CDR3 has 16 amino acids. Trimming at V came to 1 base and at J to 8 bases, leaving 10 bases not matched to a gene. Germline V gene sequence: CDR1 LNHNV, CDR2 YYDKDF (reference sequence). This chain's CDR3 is CATSRAPLQGSEKLFF. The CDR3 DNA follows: TGTGCCACCAGCAGAGCACCCTTACAGGGGAGCGAAAAACTGTTTTTT.

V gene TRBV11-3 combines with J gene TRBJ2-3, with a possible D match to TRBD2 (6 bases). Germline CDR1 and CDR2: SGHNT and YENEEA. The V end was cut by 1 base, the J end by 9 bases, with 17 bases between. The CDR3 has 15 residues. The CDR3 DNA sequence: TGTGCCAGCAGCTTAGGAGGGACTTCCTCCGAAACGCAGTATTTT. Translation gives CASSLGGTSSETQYF.

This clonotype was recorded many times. The CDR3 reads CASSLGPLAGSRDTQYF. CDR3 in DNA: TGTGCCAGCAGCTTGGGTCCTCTAGCGGGGTCGCGAGATACGCAGTATTTT. The rearrangement joins TRBV7-2 to TRBJ2-3; 9 nucleotides match TRBD2. In germline, CDR1 is SGHTA, CDR2 FQGNSA. The V and J ends lost 3 bases and 5 bases, in that order; junction bases with no gene match: 12. CDR3 size: 17 residues.

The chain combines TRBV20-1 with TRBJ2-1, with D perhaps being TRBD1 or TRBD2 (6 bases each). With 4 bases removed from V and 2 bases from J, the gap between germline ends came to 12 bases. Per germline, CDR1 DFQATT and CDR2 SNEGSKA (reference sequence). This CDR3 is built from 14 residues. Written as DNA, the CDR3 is TGCAGTGCTAAACAGGGAGGCGCCTACAATGAGCAGTTCTTC. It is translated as CSAKQGGAYNEQFF.

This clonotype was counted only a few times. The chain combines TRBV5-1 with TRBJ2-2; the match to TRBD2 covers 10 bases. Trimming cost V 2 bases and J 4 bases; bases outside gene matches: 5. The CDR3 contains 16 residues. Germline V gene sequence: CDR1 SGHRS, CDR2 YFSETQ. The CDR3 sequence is CASSFLTSGATGELFF. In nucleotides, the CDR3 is TGCGCCAGCAGCTTCCTAACTAGCGGGGCCACCGGGGAGCTGTTTTTT.

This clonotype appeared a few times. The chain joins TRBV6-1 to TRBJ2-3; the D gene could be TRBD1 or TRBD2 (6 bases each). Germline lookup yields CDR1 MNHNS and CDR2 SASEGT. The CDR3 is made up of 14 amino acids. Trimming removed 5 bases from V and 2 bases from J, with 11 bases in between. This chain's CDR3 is CASSRGGITDTQYF. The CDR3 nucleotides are TGTGCCAGCAGTAGAGGGGGGATCACAGATACGCAGTATTTT.

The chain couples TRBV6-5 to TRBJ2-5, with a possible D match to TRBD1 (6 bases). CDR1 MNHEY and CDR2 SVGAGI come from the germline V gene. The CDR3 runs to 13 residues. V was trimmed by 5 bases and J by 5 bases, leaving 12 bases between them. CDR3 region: CASSHLTGETQYF. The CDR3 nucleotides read TGTGCCAGCAGTCACCTAACAGGGGAGACCCAGTACTTC.

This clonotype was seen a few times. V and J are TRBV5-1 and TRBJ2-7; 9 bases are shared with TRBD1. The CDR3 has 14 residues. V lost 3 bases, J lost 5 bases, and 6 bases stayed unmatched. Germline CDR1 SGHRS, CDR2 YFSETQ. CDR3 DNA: TGCGCCAGCAGCTCGGGACAGGGAGAACACGAGCAGTACTTC. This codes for CASSSGQGEHEQYF.